This record covers a single T cell receptor beta chain. This clonotype was counted between two and nine times. No cognate antigen has been identified for it. No base-level quality is on record; no much larger clone is a single base apart. The data stem from a study of blood T cells in healthy people across ages (dated by TCRdb to the mid-2010s). General notes on the study: In model experiments, template switching captured about one uniquely barcoded TCR beta cDNA molecule for every two T cells. To track age-related changes in TCR beta repertoire diversity, the study relied on deep sequencing normalized with unique cDNA molecular identifiers. The donors were divided into four age groups: young (average approximately 17 years), middle-aged (roughly 42), aged (about 61) and long-lived (around 80). To avoid experimental bias, donors of different ages were distributed randomly across sequencing lanes. The study analyzed two additional independent replicas of 1 million unique cDNA reads from the same blood draw for two donors, one aged 18 to 29 and one aged 80 or older.

The donors were roughly 39 Caucasian individuals from Russia, aged 6 to 90 years, who were systemically healthy. Approximately 11 milliliters of peripheral blood were drawn from each donor into EDTA-treated Vacutainer tubes. Ficoll-Paque density-gradient centrifugation was used to isolate PBMCs, with at least 6 million per sample. Trizol reagent was used to extract total RNA from PBMCs, with at least 6 micrograms per sample. Naive CD45RAhigh/CD27high T cell percentages were measured by flow cytometry on a PBMC aliquot from every donor. V and J lose 0 bases and 2 bases, and a span of 11 bases separates them. CDR1 and CDR2 (SGDLS, YYNGEE) derive from the germline V gene. The CDR3, from cysteine to phenylalanine, totals 16 residues. The sequence is cut down to CDR3 DNA, 48 bases in frame from base 1. Findings and caveats that apply to the study as a whole: Conclusive comparison of naive and antigen-experienced compartments was prevented by the profiling of bulk unsorted PBMCs. Compared with the aged group, the long-lived group had more naive CD4+ T cells, fewer expanded clones and increased TCR diversity, suggesting age selection. Donor CMV infection status was unknown, potentially confounding age-related changes in expanded clonotypes. The percentage of naive T cells measured by flow cytometry correlated strongly with observed TCR beta diversity. Estimates of total diversity from one million sequenced T cells were regarded as lower bounds and underestimates. As age increased, observed TCR beta diversity per million T cells dropped in a roughly linear way, and a significant reduction was already evident by age 40.

The library was generated by 5' RACE. The data were produced on an Illumina HiSeq 2500. The second PCR ran for about 6 to 12 cycles and used a J-beta primer mix along with a sample-barcoded 5' primer. Each TCR beta cDNA molecule received a unique molecular identifier from a template-switch 5' adaptor carrying 12 random nucleotides. At least 2.5 million CDR3-containing paired-end reads were obtained from each sample. First-strand cDNA was synthesized from all RNA with the Mint cDNA synthesis kit, primed by a TRBC-specific oligonucleotide. After uracil-DNA glycosylase treatment, a first 18-cycle PCR used universal primers M1SS and BC2_uni_R on all cDNA. On the study's bioinformatics: Each sample was normalized by randomly selecting 1 million high-quality reads, each carrying a distinct molecular identifier. Reads with shared molecular identifiers were discarded instead of being binned into consensus sequences. MiTCR, run with a Q25 quality threshold and the strictest error-elimination algorithm, handled CDR3 identification, clonotype clustering and error correction. A nonparametric unseen species model with Euler transformation was used to estimate lower-bound total TCR beta diversity. TCRdb reprocessed the public reads (quality trimming at Q25 with fastp, clone calling with MiXCR) and kept in-frame beta chains. One record per CDR3 amino acid sequence lists the most common genes and DNA. The V and J calls shown here were made by TCRdb, not taken from the authors' results. In this sample the table shows about 570,000 distinct CDR3 sequences, roughly 29% of which occur a single time. In total, the top ten clones hold roughly 20% of the sample.

The specimen sequenced was blood. In this chain, TRBV9 is recombined with TRBJ2-2; a tentative D call is TRBD2 (7 bases match). The sequence derives from a woman aged 70 to 79 in good health. The DNA sequence follows: TGTGCCAGCAGCGTAGATCGGGGGGCCAACACCGGGGAGCTGTTTTTT. This encodes CASSVDRGANTGELFF.